Each of the 19 T cell receptor beta chains below was sequenced from the same sample in a study of T cell responses to AZD1222 COVID-19 vaccine. Measured with immunoSEQ multiplex PCR; TCRdb has only the in-frame clones, and not every one. This sample has approximately 82,000 clones, with more than 85% found just once. Specimen: peripheral blood, collected on day 0 of AZD1222 vaccination. Receptors originate from an adult in good health.

J is TRBJ2-7 and V is TRBV28; TRBD1 matches 7 bases. Germline assignment: CDR1 MDHEN and CDR2 SYDVKM. The CDR3 consists of 15 residues. J gave up 5 bases and V 2 bases, and 9 bases lay outside the gene matches. The CDR3: CASSLETGTSHEQYF. CDR3 DNA sequence: TGTGCCAGCAGTTTAGAGACAGGGACATCCCACGAGCAGTACTTC.

This chain joins TRBV28 and TRBJ1-6, with D possibly matching TRBD1 (6 bases). V was trimmed by 6 bases and J by 13 bases, leaving 16 bases between them. This CDR3 is 13 amino acids long. Per the germline V gene, CDR1 is MDHEN and CDR2 is SYDVKM. The CDR3 protein is CASSNPDSSPLHF. CDR3 DNA sequence: TGTGCCAGCAGCAACCCGGACAGTTCTCCCCTCCACTTT.

This chain links TRBV5-4 with TRBJ2-1; TRBD2 aligns across 8 bases. V trimming: 3 bases; J trimming: 0 bases; junction bases outside the gene matches: 5. Germline V lookup: CDR1 SGHNT, CDR2 YYREEE (reference sequence). CDR3 size: 16 residues. The CDR3 sequence: CASSSLAGSSYNEQFF. CDR3 DNA: TGTGCCAGCAGCTCCTTAGCGGGAAGCTCCTACAATGAGCAGTTCTTC.

V is TRBV5-1 and J is TRBJ2-5, with D perhaps matching TRBD2 (6 bases). The V gene's germline CDR1 is SGHRS and CDR2 YFSETQ. Trimming removed 5 bases at V and 1 base at J, with 9 bases between. CDR3 length: 13 amino acids. The CDR3 bases are TGCGCCAGCAGTCGGGGGACCCAAGAGACCCAGTACTTC. Protein sequence: CASSRGTQETQYF.

The chain has TRBV19 and TRBJ2-5; TRBD1 might be the D (6 bases). With 3 bases removed from V and 0 bases from J, the gap between germline ends came to 17 bases. The CDR3 is 17 amino acids. Germline V gene data show CDR1 as LNHDA and CDR2 as SQIVND (reference sequence). The chain's CDR3 is CASSIRWGRPDQETQYF. The CDR3 DNA is TGTGCCAGTAGTATCCGGTGGGGGCGGCCGGACCAAGAGACCCAGTACTTC.

This chain connects TRBV12-3 or TRBV12-4 to TRBJ1-1; D is ambiguous. Deletions cut 6 bases from V and 11 bases from J, with 19 bases between. The CDR3 totals 13 residues. The CDR3 loop is CASSPPGRGVAFF. The CDR3 region has the DNA TGTGCCAGCAGCCCCCCCGGACGAGGTGTCGCTTTCTTT.

The chain couples TRBV6-4 to TRBJ2-7; D might be TRBD1 or TRBD2, each matching 5 bases. Germline V lookup: CDR1 MRHNA, CDR2 SNTAGT. V was pared by 5 bases and J by 5 bases, with 13 bases between. The CDR3 spans 13 residues. Here the CDR3 reads CASSPTRGHEQYF. As DNA, the CDR3 is TGTGCCAGCAGTCCCACTAGGGGCCACGAGCAGTACTTC.

The V call is TRBV27, the J call TRBJ1-2, with D perhaps matching TRBD1 (5 bases). The CDR3 spans 15 residues. Trimming pared 7 bases from V and 0 bases from J, leaving 15 bases between. Germline CDR1 is MNHEY and CDR2 is SMNVEV (reference sequence). CDR3 protein: CASKKTVAANYGYTF. The CDR3 DNA follows: TGTGCCAGCAAGAAGACAGTAGCCGCTAACTATGGCTACACCTTC.

This chain links TRBV6-2 or TRBV6-3 with TRBJ2-1; a weak D match, TRBD1 (6 bases). V lost 2 bases and J lost 15, with 11 bases in between. The length of the CDR3 is 11 residues. CDR1 is MNHEY, CDR2 SVGEGT, per germline. The CDR3 is CASSYRLGAFF. CDR3 in DNA: TGTGCCAGCAGTTACCGGCTGGGGGCGTTCTTC.

The V and J genes are TRBV6-1 and TRBJ1-6; D gene uncertain. Germline V CDR1 and CDR2: MNHNS, SASEGT. V lost 6 bases and J lost 0, with 9 bases in between. The CDR3 has 15 amino acids. The CDR3 is CASRKENSYNSPLHF. CDR3 DNA: TGTGCCAGCAGGAAGGAAAACTCCTATAATTCACCCCTCCACTTT.

The J gene is TRBJ2-3, the V gene TRBV3-1 (or the pseudogene TRBV3-2); possibly TRBD2 for D (6 bases). CDR1 and CDR2 from the germline V gene are LGHDT and YNNKEL (reference sequence). The length of the CDR3 is 16 residues. The ends were cut back, 4 bases at V and 3 bases at J, with 17 bases in the middle. The CDR3 region has the DNA TGTGCCAGCAGCCCCCAATTGGACGGGGGAACAGATACGCAGTATTTT. This translates into CASSPQLDGGTDTQYF.

This clone appeared a few times. The chain is built from TRBV9 and TRBJ1-1; no definite D call. This CDR3 comprises 13 residues. CDR1 is SGDLS, CDR2 YYNGEE, per germline. V dropped 2 bases and J dropped 1 base, with 6 bases sitting between them. The CDR3 sequence is CASSVTPNTEAFF. CDR3 DNA sequence: TGTGCCAGCAGCGTTACACCGAACACTGAAGCTTTCTTT. The variable domain in full, with the rest retrieved from reference TRBV9 and TRBJ1-1, is DSGVTQTPKHLITATGQRVTLRCSPRSGDLSVYWYQQSLDQGLQFLIQYYNGEERAKGNILERFSAQQFPDLHSELNLSSLELGDSALYFCASSVTPNTEAFFGQGTRLTVV.

The genes are TRBV5-1 and TRBJ1-4, with 9 positions matching TRBD1. CDR1 is SGHRS, CDR2 YFSETQ, per germline. The CDR3 covers 15 residues. V lost 4 bases and J lost 6; bases outside the gene matches: 7. This chain's CDR3 is CASSKTGGWDEKLFF. The CDR3 DNA reads TGCGCCAGCAGCAAGACAGGGGGATGGGATGAAAAACTGTTTTTT.

This rearrangement joins TRBV19 to TRBJ1-6, with D perhaps TRBD1 (6 bases). CDR3 length: 15 amino acids. CDR1 is LNHDA and CDR2 is SQIVND in the germline V gene (reference sequence). V lost 3 bases to trimming and J lost 3 bases, with 9 bases between them. CDR3 sequence (DNA): TGTGCCAGTAGTATTGGAGGGGGCTATAATTCACCCCTCCACTTT. This encodes CASSIGGGYNSPLHF. Full variable domain (rest looked up from reference TRBV19 and TRBJ1-6): DGGITQSPKYLFRKEGQNVTLSCEQNLNHDAMYWYRQDPGQGLRLIYYSQIVNDFQKGDIAEGYSVSREKKESFPLTVTSAQKNPTAFYLCASSIGGGYNSPLHFGNGTRLTVT.

The chain is built from TRBV15 and TRBJ2-5; no clear D. V lost 0 bases and J 5 bases, leaving 10 bases between the germline ends. The CDR3 extends over 14 amino acids. Germline V gene sequence: CDR1 LNHNV, CDR2 YYDKDF (reference sequence). The CDR3 bases are TGTGCCACCAGCAGAGAGGTGACTGTCGAGACCCAGTACTTC. Translating it yields CATSREVTVETQYF.

The chain carries TRBV9 and TRBJ1-5; 11 bases match TRBD1. With V trimmed by 3 bases and J by 6 bases, 8 bases remained unmatched. Per germline, CDR1 SGDLS and CDR2 YYNGEE. The CDR3 contains 16 residues. The chain's CDR3 is CASSEGQGVGSQPQHF. The CDR3 DNA follows: TGTGCCAGCAGCGAGGGACAGGGGGTCGGAAGTCAGCCCCAGCATTTT. Looking up the rest from reference TRBV9 and TRBJ1-5 gives the full variable domain: DSGVTQTPKHLITATGQRVTLRCSPRSGDLSVYWYQQSLDQGLQFLIQYYNGEERAKGNILERFSAQQFPDLHSELNLSSLELGDSALYFCASSEGQGVGSQPQHFGDGTRLSIL.

This clone appeared once. The chain is built from TRBV6-5 and TRBJ1-4; 8 nucleotides align to TRBD1. The trim removed 6 bases at V and 7 bases at J, leaving 7 bases unmatched. The V gene's germline CDR1 is MNHEY and CDR2 SVGAGI. The CDR3 is 14 residues long. The CDR3 nucleotides read TGTGCCAGCAGACGACAGGGGAGCGGTGAAAAACTGTTTTTT. Translated, it gives CASRRQGSGEKLFF.

The chain combines TRBV7-9 with TRBJ2-1; TRBD2 might be the D (6 bases). V was pared by 1 base and J by 6 bases, with 10 bases between. Germline lookup yields CDR1 SEHNR and CDR2 FQNEAQ (reference sequence). There are 14 residues in the CDR3. CDR3: CASSLGQGGNEQFF. The CDR3 nucleotides are TGTGCCAGCAGCTTAGGGCAGGGAGGCAATGAGCAGTTCTTC.

The rearrangement uses TRBV7-2 and TRBJ2-7, with D perhaps TRBD1 or TRBD2 (5 bases each). CDR1 and CDR2 (germline): SGHTA, FQGNSA. The V gene lost 1 base and the J gene lost 3 bases, with 10 bases spanning the gap. This CDR3 comprises 14 residues. Here the CDR3 DNA reads TGTGCCAGCAGCTTAGACCCGAGGGGCTACGAGCAGTACTTC. It codes for CASSLDPRGYEQYF.